The rows below give T cell receptor beta chains drawn from one sample of a study of T cells in Graves' hyperthyroidism and ophthalmopathy. Each CDR3 protein is one row after TCRdb ran MiXCR on the multiplex PCR reads. The sample shows some 800,000 distinct CDR3 sequences, around 38% of them seen only once. The sequenced sample was blood. The receptors were gathered from a man between 18 and 29 years old with Graves' hyperthyroidism. The CDR3 runs from the conserved cysteine through the conserved F or W. A D gene is named only where the DNA matches it firmly. Clone size is stated in some rows and not others, as once, few, many or a class when expanded.

>TRBV6-6|TRBJ1-1|-|few
CASSYTREVEAEAFF
>TRBV24-1|TRBJ2-5|-|-
CATCDPRAGGGETQYF
>TRBV7-2|TRBJ1-6|-|many
CASSLVEGGNSPLHF
>TRBV6-5|TRBJ1-1|-|many
CASVEGTEAFF
>TRBV12-3/TRBV12-4|TRBJ2-7|-|few
CASMEGYEQYF
>TRBV6-5|TRBJ1-1|-|-
CASSYSRGGTEAFF
>TRBV29-1|TRBJ1-2|-|once
CSVETDGNTF
>TRBV29-1|TRBJ2-6|TRBD1|once
CSVGTGGNVLTF
>TRBV9|TRBJ2-7|TRBD1|few
CASSGRDRERPYEQYF
>TRBV7-6|TRBJ2-5|TRBD2|once
CASSLDAGETSAQYF
>TRBV6-1|TRBJ1-5|-|once
CASSADSGGNQPQHF
>TRBV5-1|TRBJ1-2|-|-
CASSLGRDGMRTF
>TRBV27|TRBJ1-2|TRBD1|-
CASSFGTGQGYTF
>TRBV29-1|TRBJ1-4|-|once
CSSQGGDEKLFF
>TRBV7-8|TRBJ2-7|-|-
CASSLEKQGSIYEQYF
>TRBV7-2|TRBJ2-7|TRBD2|many
CASIPSGSLPYEQYF
>TRBV5-4|TRBJ2-2|TRBD2|-
CASSSRTSPTGELFF
>TRBV11-3|TRBJ2-5|-|few
CASSGRQAPETQYF
>TRBV6-6|TRBJ2-5|-|-
CASSFGPPREQETQYF
>TRBV12-3/TRBV12-4|TRBJ1-6|TRBD1|once
CASSSTGTGRHPLHF
>TRBV19|TRBJ2-7|-|-
CASSMASGYEQYF
>TRBV29-1|TRBJ2-7|-|many
CSVIRGTYEQYF
>TRBV10-3|TRBJ1-5|-|many
CAISADTNQPQHF
>TRBV20-1|TRBJ1-3|-|-
CSAPDSSGNTIYF
>TRBV6-2/TRBV6-3|TRBJ1-5|-|few
CASSYFDLSQPQHF
>TRBV5-8|TRBJ1-4|-|many
CASSSAKRGTNEKLFF
>TRBV7-3|TRBJ1-4|-|many
CASSHDRFREKLFF
>TRBV7-3|TRBJ2-7|TRBD2|-
CASSQTSGKSYEQYF
>TRBV9|TRBJ1-1|-|once
CASSANGKTEAFF
>TRBV19|TRBJ1-3|-|many
CATSVDSGNTIYF
>TRBV15|TRBJ2-7|TRBD1|many
CATSWARDRDHEQYF
>TRBV13|TRBJ1-1|-|-
CASSQELLGATEAFF
>TRBV19|TRBJ2-7|-|many
CASRDRASYEQYF
>TRBV6-5|TRBJ1-1|-|few
CASQTEMNTEAFF
>TRBV4-1|TRBJ1-6|-|-
CASSQSPTVWNSPLHF
>TRBV24-1|TRBJ2-5|-|many
CATSDFAGKTQYF
>TRBV13|TRBJ1-6|TRBD1|many
CASNGQGAYNSPLHF
>TRBV12-3/TRBV12-4|TRBJ1-1|-|many
CASSLNLNTEAFF
>TRBV7-2|TRBJ2-7|-|few
CASSVGSSQAPLYEQYF
>TRBV15|TRBJ1-2|-|-
CATSEGVFYGYTF
>TRBV11-2|TRBJ1-1|-|-
CASSLDAGDGIEAFF
>TRBV29-1|TRBJ2-5|TRBD1|-
CSVRGTGEQETQYF